The rows below give T cell receptor beta chains drawn from one sample of a study of a mutant IDH1 vaccine in newly diagnosed glioma. The repertoire was sequenced with immunoSEQ multiplex PCR; TCRdb's copy has only in-frame clones and lacks some. The table records roughly 28,000 clones, more than 60% of them present only once. These TCRs are of unknown antigen specificity. The sequenced sample was PBMCs, obtained from a glioma patient whose treatment included an IDH1 peptide vaccine. The receptors shown here come from a man between 40 and 49 years old with glioma. Some clones in this sample may be carry-over from other donors' samples. Both conserved end residues are part of each CDR3. D genes are given only for firm matches. Where a row states a size, it is once, few, many or the class of an expanded clone; other rows omit it.

TRBJ2-3,TRBV27,TRBD2,few,TGTGCCAGCAGTTTATACGCGGGGGGCTCCACAGATACGCAGTATTTT,CASSLYAGGSTDTQYF
TRBJ1-5,TRBV6-5,NA,NA,TGTGCCAGCAGCTGGAAGTCGGATCAGCCCCAGCATTTT,CASSWKSDQPQHF
TRBJ2-7,TRBV5-4,TRBD1,NA,TGTGCCAGCAGCTCTACAGGGGGAGAATCCTACGAGCAGTACTTC,CASSSTGGESYEQYF
TRBJ1-1,TRBV5-4,NA,few,TGTGCCAGCAGCTTGGGAGTCGAGAGGGGCAGGACTGAAGCTTTCTTT,CASSLGVERGRTEAFF
TRBJ2-3,TRBV29-1,TRBD2,NA,TGCAGCGTTGATGGACTAGCGGGTCCTTTAGATACGCAGTATTTT,CSVDGLAGPLDTQYF
TRBJ1-2,TRBV5-1,TRBD1,NA,TGCGCCAGCAGCAGAGAGGGACAGTTAAACTATGGCTACACCTTC,CASSREGQLNYGYTF
TRBJ1-2,TRBV13,TRBD1,NA,TGTGCCAGCAGCTTAGGCGGAGGGACAGGTCGACGCTACACCTTC,CASSLGGGTGRRYTF
TRBJ2-7,TRBV6-5,NA,few,TGTGCCAGCAATCAGGGTGACGAGCAGTACTTC,CASNQGDEQYF
TRBJ1-1,TRBV7-2,TRBD1,few,TGTGCCAGCAGCTCGGACAGGGTACGTACTGAAGCTTTCTTT,CASSSDRVRTEAFF
TRBJ1-6,TRBV29-1,NA,NA,TGCAGCGTTACGGAGACAGGAAATTCACCCCTCCACTTT,CSVTETGNSPLHF
TRBJ2-5,TRBV6-1,TRBD2,NA,TGTGCCAGCAGTGAGGGACTAGCGGGGGGAGAGACCCAGTACTTC,CASSEGLAGGETQYF
TRBJ1-6,TRBV5-6,NA,NA,TGTGCCAGCAGCTTGGAGGGCGATTCACCCCTCCACTTT,CASSLEGDSPLHF
TRBJ2-3,TRBV5-4,NA,NA,TGTGCCAGCAGCCCGCGCCGGGGGAAGGATACGCAGTATTTT,CASSPRRGKDTQYF
TRBJ2-3,TRBV27,NA,NA,TGTGCCACCTCTCGGGCGACACAAAGCACAGATACGCAGTATTTT,CATSRATQSTDTQYF
TRBJ1-1,TRBV19,TRBD1,NA,TGTGCCAGTAGTACCGGGACAGGGGGCACTGAAGCTTTCTTT,CASSTGTGGTEAFF
TRBJ1-1,TRBV7-8,TRBD1,NA,TGTGCCAGCAGCCTCCGGACAGGGGCCTATCATATGAACACTGAAGCTTTCTTT,CASSLRTGAYHMNTEAFF
TRBJ1-2,TRBV30,NA,NA,TGTGCCTGGAGTACTTCCCTGCGGGGGCATGGCTACACCTTC,CAWSTSLRGHGYTF
TRBJ2-7,TRBV19,NA,once,TGTGCCAGCTCAAGGCAGGGGTCCTACGAGCAGTACTTC,CASSRQGSYEQYF
TRBJ2-7,TRBV5-6,NA,NA,TGTGCCAGCAGCTTGCCTACTCCGCCCTACGAGCAGTACTTC,CASSLPTPPYEQYF
TRBJ1-2,TRBV10-2,NA,NA,TGCGCCAGCAGTGAGCAGAATCCGGGGAGGGGCTACACCTTC,CASSEQNPGRGYTF
TRBJ2-7,TRBV5-1,NA,few,TGCGCCAGCAGCCTCGAAGGCGAGGGATACCGCTCCTACGAGCAGTACTTC,CASSLEGEGYRSYEQYF
TRBJ2-6,TRBV27,NA,NA,TGTGCCAGCAAATCTGGGGCCAACGTCCTGACTTTC,CASKSGANVLTF
TRBJ1-4,TRBV2,NA,NA,TGTGCCAGCAGGTCATGGGGAGGGAGGAAAAATGAAAAACTGTTTTTT,CASRSWGGRKNEKLFF
TRBJ2-7,TRBV6-5,TRBD1,NA,TGTGCCAGCAGTGGACCGGGACAGGCCACCTACGAGCAGTACTTC,CASSGPGQATYEQYF
TRBJ1-6,TRBV7-6,NA,NA,TGTGCCAGCAGCTTAGGGGGGAGCTCCTATAATTCACCCCTCCACTTT,CASSLGGSSYNSPLHF
TRBJ2-3,TRBV5-1,NA,NA,TGCGCCAGCAGCTCTACTGGAGGTACGCAGTATTTT,CASSSTGGTQYF
TRBJ1-5,TRBV7-6,NA,NA,TGTGCCAGCAGCCAGTATGAGGGGAGGAACAATCAGCCCCAGCATTTT,CASSQYEGRNNQPQHF
TRBJ1-1,TRBV7-9,TRBD1,few,TGTGCCAGCAGCTCCCGACAGGGTTCCTATGAAGCTTTCTTT,CASSSRQGSYEAFF
TRBJ1-5,TRBV10-3,NA,NA,TGTGCCATCAGCAGAGATAGCAATCAGCCCCAGCATTTT,CAISRDSNQPQHF
TRBJ2-7,TRBV18,NA,few,TGTGCCAGCTCACCCAGGGACGACGAGCAGTACTTC,CASSPRDDEQYF
TRBJ2-6,TRBV11-2,NA,NA,TGTGCCAGCAGCCCCCGGGACATCCGGGCCTCTGGGGCCAACGTCCTGACTTTC,CASSPRDIRASGANVLTF
TRBJ2-5,TRBV20-1,NA,once,TGCAGTGCTAGCTTGGGGGAGACCCAGTACTTC,CSASLGETQYF
TRBJ2-7,TRBV9,NA,NA,TGTGCCAGCAGCGTCTACGAGCAGTACTTC,CASSVYEQYF
TRBJ1-2,TRBV29-1,NA,few,TGCAGCGCGGGGGGTAGCTATGGCTACACCTTC,CSAGGSYGYTF
TRBJ1-1,TRBV30,NA,NA,TGTGCCTGGAGGGCCCAGGGGCGGGGCACTGAAGCTTTCTTT,CAWRAQGRGTEAFF
TRBJ2-7,TRBV7-9,NA,NA,TGTGCCAGCAGCGCTCAGGGTCTCGCCTACGAGCAGTACTTC,CASSAQGLAYEQYF
TRBJ1-1,TRBV4-1,TRBD1,NA,TGCGCCAGCAGCCCAGAGGCAGGGGGCGGCACTGAAGCTTTCTTT,CASSPEAGGGTEAFF
TRBJ2-1,TRBV7-9,NA,NA,TGTGCCAGCACTACCTGGGGTAGCTCCTACAATGAGCAGTTCTTC,CASTTWGSSYNEQFF
TRBJ1-1,TRBV27,NA,NA,TGTGCCAGTAAGCGGCACCTGGGGATGAACACTGAAGCTTTCTTT,CASKRHLGMNTEAFF
TRBJ2-2,TRBV18,NA,NA,TGTGCCAGCTCACCACCGACCGGAAGACTTACCGGGGAGCTGTTTTTT,CASSPPTGRLTGELFF
TRBJ1-3,TRBV30,NA,few,TGTGCCTGGAGTGGCGTTGGAAACACCATATATTTT,CAWSGVGNTIYF
TRBJ1-2,TRBV7-8,NA,few,TGTGCCAGCAGCACGGGACCGCGTGGGTATGGCTACACCTTC,CASSTGPRGYGYTF
TRBJ1-3,TRBV10-3,NA,NA,TGTGCCATCCGCCCAACAGGCGACTCTGGAAACACCATATATTTT,CAIRPTGDSGNTIYF
TRBJ2-1,TRBV10-1,TRBD1,once,TGCGCCAGCAGTGGCTCGAGGGGGCCCTACAATGAGCAGTTCTTC,CASSGSRGPYNEQFF
TRBJ1-5,TRBV7-2,NA,NA,TGTGCCAGCGGGGTCTCCGGGAAAGGGAATCAGCCCCAGCATTTT,CASGVSGKGNQPQHF
TRBJ1-1,TRBV7-9,NA,NA,TGTGCCAGCAGCTTCGGCGGGAACACTGAAGCTTTCTTT,CASSFGGNTEAFF
TRBJ1-6,TRBV4-1,TRBD1,NA,TGCGCCAGCAGCCACCCGACAGGGATGAATTCACCCCTCCACTTT,CASSHPTGMNSPLHF
TRBJ1-2,TRBV7-2,TRBD1,NA,TGTGCCAGCAGCACCGGACAGGGTACCGTAGGCTACACCTTC,CASSTGQGTVGYTF
TRBJ1-1,TRBV27,NA,few,TGTGCCAGCAGTCCCTCGACAGGACCAATGAACACTGAAGCTTTCTTT,CASSPSTGPMNTEAFF